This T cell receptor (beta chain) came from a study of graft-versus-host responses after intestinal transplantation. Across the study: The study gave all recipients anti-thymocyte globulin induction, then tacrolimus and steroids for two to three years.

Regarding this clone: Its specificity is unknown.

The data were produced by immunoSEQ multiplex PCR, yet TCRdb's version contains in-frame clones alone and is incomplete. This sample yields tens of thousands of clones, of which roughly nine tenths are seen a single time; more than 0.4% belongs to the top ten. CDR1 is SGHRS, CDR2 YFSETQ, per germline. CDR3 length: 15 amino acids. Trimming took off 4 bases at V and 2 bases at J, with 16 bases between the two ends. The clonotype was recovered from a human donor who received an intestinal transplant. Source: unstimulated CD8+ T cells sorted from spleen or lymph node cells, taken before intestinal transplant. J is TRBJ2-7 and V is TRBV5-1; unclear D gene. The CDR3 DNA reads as TGCGCCAGCAGCCCTCTACCTTCTACGGCCTACGAGCAGTACTTC. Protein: CASSPLPSTAYEQYF. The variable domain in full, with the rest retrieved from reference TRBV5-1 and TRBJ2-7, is KAGVTQTPRYLIKTRGQQVTLSCSPISGHRSVSWYQQTPGQGLQFLFEYFSETQRNKGNFPGRFSGRQFSNSRSEMNVSTLELGDSALYLCASSPLPSTAYEQYFGPGTRLTVT.